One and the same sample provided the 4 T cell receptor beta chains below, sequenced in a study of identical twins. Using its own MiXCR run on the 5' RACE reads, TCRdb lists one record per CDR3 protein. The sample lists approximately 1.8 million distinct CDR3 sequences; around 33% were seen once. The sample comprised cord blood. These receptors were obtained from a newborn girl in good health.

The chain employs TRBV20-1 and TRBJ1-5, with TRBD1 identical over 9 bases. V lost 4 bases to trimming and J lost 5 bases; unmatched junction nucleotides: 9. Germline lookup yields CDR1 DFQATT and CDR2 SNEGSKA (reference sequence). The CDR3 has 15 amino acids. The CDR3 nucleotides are TGCAGTGCTACCTCCGGGACAGGGCTTTATCAGCCCCAGCATTTT. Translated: CSATSGTGLYQPQHF.

Here the CDR3 DNA reads TGTGCCAGCAGCCAAGATCCCGGGACAGCCTTATTAGCCAAAAACATTCAGTACTTC. This sequence encodes CASSQDPGTALLAKNIQYF. The gene calls are TRBV3-1 and TRBJ2-4; 7 positions match TRBD1. CDR3 size: 19 residues. CDR1 is LGHDT and CDR2 is YNNKEL in the germline V gene (reference sequence). Losses at the gene ends were 0 bases for V and 0 bases for J; bases not matched to a gene: 11.

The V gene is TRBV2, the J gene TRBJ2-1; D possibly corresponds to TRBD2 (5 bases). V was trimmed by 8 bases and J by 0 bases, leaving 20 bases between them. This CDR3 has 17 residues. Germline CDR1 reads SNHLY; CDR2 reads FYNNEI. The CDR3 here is CASRLWAGASSYNEQFF. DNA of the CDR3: TGTGCCAGCCGACTCTGGGCGGGTGCTAGCTCCTACAATGAGCAGTTCTTC.

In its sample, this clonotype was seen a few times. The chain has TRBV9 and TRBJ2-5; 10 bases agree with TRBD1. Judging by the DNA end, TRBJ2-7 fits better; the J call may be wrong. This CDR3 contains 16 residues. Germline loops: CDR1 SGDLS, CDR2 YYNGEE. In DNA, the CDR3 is TGTGCCAGCAGCGTAGGTCCAGGGACAGGGGTCTACGAGCAGTACTTC. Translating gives CASSVGPGTGVYEQYF.